Sequencing of this T cell receptor beta chain was carried out in a study of technical replicates of blood from a handful of donors. Generated by immunoSEQ multiplex PCR, the TCRdb table keeps only in-frame clones and is missing some. In the table there are fewer than 100,000 clones, around 89% of which are singletons. Per germline, CDR1 SGHRS and CDR2 YFSETQ. This CDR3 spans 14 amino acids. Germline trimming cut 7 bases from V and 6 bases from J; bases unmatched to any gene: 8. The material sequenced was T cells isolated from PBMCs. V is TRBV5-1 and J is TRBJ2-1; 9 bases match TRBD1. The receptor's source is a human donor in good health. CDR3 amino acids: CASSGDREINEQFF. The CDR3 DNA reads as TGCGCCAGCTCTGGGGACAGGGAGATCAATGAGCAGTTCTTC.